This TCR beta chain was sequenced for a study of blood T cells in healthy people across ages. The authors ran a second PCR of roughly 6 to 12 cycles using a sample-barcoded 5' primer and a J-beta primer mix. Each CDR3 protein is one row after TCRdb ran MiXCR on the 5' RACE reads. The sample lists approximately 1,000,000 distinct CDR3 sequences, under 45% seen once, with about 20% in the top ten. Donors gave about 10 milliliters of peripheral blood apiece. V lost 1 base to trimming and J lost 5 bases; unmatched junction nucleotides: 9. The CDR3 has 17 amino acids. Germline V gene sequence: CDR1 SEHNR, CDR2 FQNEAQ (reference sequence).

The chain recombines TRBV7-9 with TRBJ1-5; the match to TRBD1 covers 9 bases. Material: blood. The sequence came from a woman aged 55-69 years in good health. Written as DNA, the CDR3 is TGTGCCAGCAGCTTAGGCCACAGGGGGCGGGGAGATCAGCCCCAGCATTTT. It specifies CASSLGHRGRGDQPQHF.